Listed here are 30 T cell receptor beta chains from one sample, sequenced in a study of T-cell reconstitution after alpha-beta-depleted transplantation in children. This sample's TCRbeta library carried unique molecular identifier barcodes. TCRdb fed the PCR reads into MiXCR, producing one record per CDR3 protein. Counted here are 440,000 or so distinct CDR3 sequences, roughly 44% occurring once; the ten biggest clones make up around 29%. Specimen: PBMCs, collected before TCRalphabeta/CD19-depleted stem cell transplant. These TCRs come from a girl between 2 and 10 years old with aplastic anemia, due to receive a stem cell transplant.

This clonotype was observed a single time. This chain joins TRBV7-2 and TRBJ2-7; D unresolved. The CDR3 is 13 residues long. CDR1 is SGHTA, CDR2 FQGNSA, per germline. The V end lost 6 bases, the J end lost 0 bases, and 9 bases lay between the germline ends. In DNA, the CDR3 is TGTGCCAGCAGTCAGGACCTCTCCTACGAGCAGTACTTC. Its protein product is CASSQDLSYEQYF.

This clonotype was recorded at least ten times. The chain recombines TRBV20-1 with TRBJ2-7; no clear D. The CDR3 has 11 amino acids. V dropped 6 bases and J dropped 4 bases, with 10 bases sitting between them. The germline CDR1 and CDR2 sequences are DFQATT and SNEGSKA (reference sequence). In nucleotides, the CDR3 is TGCAGTGCAAGGGAATTTTACGAGCAGTACTTC. Its protein product is CSAREFYEQYF.

In this sample, this clonotype turned up many times. This rearrangement joins TRBV12-3 or TRBV12-4 to TRBJ2-7; perhaps TRBD1 as D (5 bases). V lost 3 bases, J lost 2 bases, and 14 bases lay in between. This CDR3 contains 15 residues. CDR3: CASSFGAGSPYEQYF. DNA for the CDR3: TGTGCCAGCAGTTTTGGCGCAGGGTCCCCCTACGAGCAGTACTTC.

The chain combines TRBV9 with TRBJ2-1; TRBD1 aligns across 10 bases. Germline CDR1 is SGDLS and CDR2 is YYNGEE. The CDR3 is 15 residues long. V was clipped by 0 bases and J by 4 bases; unmatched bases: 1. The DNA of the CDR3 is TGTGCCAGCAGCGTAGGGGACAGGGGATACAATGAGCAGTTCTTC. It translates to CASSVGDRGYNEQFF.

The sample holds a few counts of this clonotype. The chain employs TRBV30 and TRBJ1-1; 7 nucleotides agree with TRBD1. Germline V lookup: CDR1 GTSNPN, CDR2 SVGIG (reference sequence). This CDR3 is built from 14 residues. The trim removed 2 bases at V and 1 base at J, leaving 4 bases unmatched. The CDR3 protein is CAWSIGTANTEAFF. The CDR3, as DNA: TGTGCCTGGAGTATCGGGACAGCGAACACTGAAGCTTTCTTT.

For this clonotype: At one end the junction does not follow the germline gene, possibly because of a read error. The chain couples TRBV20-1 to TRBJ2-2; a weak D match, TRBD1 (6 bases). The CDR3 has 15 residues. CDR1 and CDR2 (germline): DFQATT, SNEGSKA (reference sequence). The DNA for the CDR3 is TGCAGTGCTAAACAGGGTTCGGCGAACAACGGGGAGCTGTTTTTT. It encodes CSAKQGSANNGELFF.

The V call is TRBV5-1, the J call TRBJ2-3, with TRBD2 matching over 10 bases. The J segment lost 5 bases and the V segment lost 4 bases, leaving 7 bases of the junction unmatched. Germline CDR1 reads SGHRS; CDR2 reads YFSETQ. The CDR3 is made up of 15 amino acids. The CDR3 sequence: CASSPGVAGGDTQYF. The DNA of the CDR3 is TGCGCCAGCAGCCCCGGGGTAGCGGGAGGAGATACGCAGTATTTT.

This clonotype has only a few counts. The rearrangement joins TRBV12-3 or TRBV12-4 to TRBJ2-7; D may be TRBD2 (6 bases). Trimming stripped 5 bases from V and 2 bases from J, with 16 bases between. The CDR3 length is 15 residues. CDR3 in amino acids: CASSETGTPPYEQYF. The CDR3 nucleotides read TGTGCCAGCAGTGAGACCGGGACTCCTCCCTACGAGCAGTACTTC.

This clonotype has only a few counts. This rearrangement joins TRBV20-1 to TRBJ2-7; 9 positions agree with TRBD1. The V gene end was trimmed by 6 bases and the J gene end by 7 bases; junction bases not matched to a gene: 13. CDR1 and CDR2 from the germline V gene are DFQATT and SNEGSKA (reference sequence). The CDR3 runs to 14 residues. In DNA, the CDR3 is TGCAGTGCGAGCTCGGGGACAGGGATAAAGGAGCAGTACTTC. Translation gives CSASSGTGIKEQYF.

The chain combines TRBV12-3 or TRBV12-4 with TRBJ2-7, with TRBD1 as a possible D gene (5 bases). V was pared by 3 bases and J by 3 bases, with 12 bases between. This CDR3 spans 14 amino acids. Here the CDR3 reads CASSFQGRSYEQYF. For the CDR3, the DNA is TGTGCCAGCAGTTTCCAGGGAAGGAGCTACGAGCAGTACTTC.

The chain couples TRBV7-9 to TRBJ2-1, with unresolved D. This CDR3 comprises 13 residues. The germline V gene encodes CDR1 SEHNR and CDR2 FQNEAQ (reference sequence). V lost 5 bases to trimming and J lost 2 bases, with 7 bases between them. The CDR3 DNA reads as TGTGCCAGCAGCGCAACTACCTACAATGAGCAGTTCTTC. This sequence encodes CASSATTYNEQFF.

The V gene is TRBV5-1, the J gene TRBJ2-5; no definite D call. V lost 0 bases, J lost 4 bases, and 7 bases lay in between. This CDR3 region has 13 residues. Germline V gives CDR1 SGHRS, CDR2 YFSETQ. The CDR3 sequence is CASSLVIGETQYF. The CDR3 DNA reads TGCGCCAGCAGCTTGGTCATAGGAGAGACCCAGTACTTC. Filled out from reference TRBV5-1 and TRBJ2-5, the complete variable domain reads KAGVTQTPRYLIKTRGQQVTLSCSPISGHRSVSWYQQTPGQGLQFLFEYFSETQRNKGNFPGRFSGRQFSNSRSEMNVSTLELGDSALYLCASSLVIGETQYFGPGTRLLVL.

This clonotype was picked up a small number of times. This chain joins TRBV3-1 and TRBJ1-1; TRBD1 matches 8 bases. Germline loops: CDR1 LGHDT, CDR2 YNNKEL (reference sequence). There are 13 residues in the CDR3. V was pared by 8 bases and J by 0 bases, with 2 bases of the junction left unmatched. The chain's CDR3 is CASWDRMNTEAFF. The CDR3 DNA follows: TGTGCCAGCTGGGACAGGATGAACACTGAAGCTTTCTTT.

This clonotype appeared many times. This chain connects TRBV2 to TRBJ2-1; a weak D match, TRBD1 (6 bases). Germline V gives CDR1 SNHLY, CDR2 FYNNEI. Trimming left V 5 bases short and J 3 bases short, with 11 bases between. The CDR3 sequence is 14 residues long. The CDR3 region has the DNA TGTGCCAGCAGTCAAACAGGGCTCTACAATGAGCAGTTCTTC. It codes for CASSQTGLYNEQFF.

V usage is TRBV10-3 and J usage is TRBJ2-1, with a tentative D call TRBD1 (6 bases). The CDR3 is 15 residues long. Trimming removed 5 bases at V and 7 bases at J, with 18 bases between. Per the germline V gene, CDR1 is ENHRY and CDR2 is SYGVKD. The CDR3 sequence is CAISNTGQRGNEQFF. DNA for the CDR3: TGTGCCATCAGTAACACCGGCCAGAGGGGGAATGAGCAGTTCTTC.

In its sample, this clonotype was seen many times. The chain recombines TRBV12-3 or TRBV12-4 with TRBJ1-5; D not certain. The CDR3 sequence is 12 residues long. The V and J ends lost 2 bases and 6 bases respectively, with 5 bases between them. The CDR3 is CASSLPPQPQHF. The CDR3 DNA is TGTGCCAGCAGTTTACCCCCTCAGCCCCAGCATTTT.

V gene TRBV27 combines with J gene TRBJ1-2; no definite D call. This CDR3 comprises 15 residues. Trimming left V 1 base short and J 7 bases short, with 16 bases between. The germline V gene has CDR1 MNHEY and CDR2 SMNVEV (reference sequence). The CDR3 protein is CASSLWSTPQSGYTF. CDR3 in DNA: TGTGCCAGCAGTTTATGGAGCACCCCGCAAAGTGGCTACACCTTC.

The table lists this clonotype with a few counts. The V call is TRBV12-3 or TRBV12-4, the J call TRBJ2-4; D remains unclear. The CDR3 runs to 14 residues. V was trimmed by 2 bases and J by 0 bases, leaving 5 bases between them. The CDR3 bases are TGTGCCAGCAGTTTAAACGGAGCCAAAAACATTCAGTACTTC. This encodes CASSLNGAKNIQYF.

CDR3 nucleotide sequence: TGCAGCGCTACCCCTGGAGGGACAGACTATGGCTACACCTTC. Translated: CSATPGGTDYGYTF. This chain connects TRBV29-1 to TRBJ1-2, with TRBD1 matching 7 bases. This CDR3 is built from 14 residues. The germline V gene has CDR1 SQVTM and CDR2 ANQGSEA. Trimming cost V 7 bases and J 3 bases; bases outside gene matches: 11.

This clonotype was seen repeatedly, ten times or more. The chain links TRBV5-1 to TRBJ2-7, with 7 bases that match TRBD1. V was pared by 4 bases and J by 3 bases, with 10 bases of the junction left unmatched. Germline CDR1 SGHRS, CDR2 YFSETQ. The CDR3 has 15 residues. The CDR3 nucleotides read TGCGCCAGCAGCAGGGGGACAGTAGGTGGCTACGAGCAGTACTTC. This codes for CASSRGTVGGYEQYF.

A few counts support this clonotype. The chain joins TRBV7-9 to TRBJ2-7, with 12 bases fitting TRBD1. V dropped 8 bases and J dropped 6; count of bases not matched to a gene: 8. The CDR3 sequence is 14 residues long. Germline loops: CDR1 SEHNR, CDR2 FQNEAQ (reference sequence). CDR3 nucleotide sequence: TGTGCCAGCGCCTGGGGGACAGGGGGCGTCGAGCAGTACTTC. Protein sequence: CASAWGTGGVEQYF.

The sample holds one count of this clonotype. The chain employs TRBV7-9 and TRBJ2-3; D uncertain. The CDR3 extends over 13 amino acids. The germline V and J ends were trimmed by 2 bases and 2 bases, with 5 bases remaining between them. Germline CDR1 is SEHNR and CDR2 is FQNEAQ (reference sequence). CDR3 protein: CASSLSHTDTQYF. In DNA, the CDR3 is TGTGCCAGCAGCTTATCCCACACAGATACGCAGTATTTT. Full variable domain (remainder filled in from reference TRBV7-9 and TRBJ2-3): DTGVSQNPRHKITKRGQNVTFRCDPISEHNRLYWYRQTLGQGPEFLTYFQNEAQLEKSRLLSDRFSAERPKGSFSTLEIQRTEQGDSAMYLCASSLSHTDTQYFGPGTRLTVL.

The chain employs TRBV10-3 and TRBJ2-3; 12 bases are a match to TRBD2. Germline lookup yields CDR1 ENHRY and CDR2 SYGVKD. This CDR3 has 15 residues. The junction had 4 bases not matched to a gene; V was cut back by 3 bases and J by 6 bases. The CDR3 is CAISETSGRLDTQYF. The CDR3 DNA is TGTGCCATCAGTGAAACTAGCGGGAGGCTGGATACGCAGTATTTT.

This clonotype was recorded once. The chain combines TRBV29-1 with TRBJ2-3, with TRBD2 matching 8 bases. V lost 3 bases to trimming and J lost 0 bases; unmatched junction nucleotides: 8. The CDR3 length is 16 residues. The germline V gene has CDR1 SQVTM and CDR2 ANQGSEA. The CDR3 sequence: CSVDGGSSGSTDTQYF. CDR3 nucleotide sequence: TGCAGCGTTGATGGGGGATCTAGCGGGAGCACAGATACGCAGTATTTT.

The chain combines TRBV4-1 with TRBJ2-3, with D hard to call. Germline CDR1 and CDR2: MGHRA and YSYEKL. This CDR3 contains 15 residues. Trimming cost V 0 bases and J 5 bases, with 12 bases left between them. In nucleotides, the CDR3 is TGCGCCAGCAGCCAAGATCGTAGCAGGCTAGATACGCAGTATTTT. Its translation is CASSQDRSRLDTQYF.

This rearrangement joins TRBV5-1 to TRBJ1-2; tentative D call: TRBD1 (5 bases). Germline CDR1 and CDR2: SGHRS and YFSETQ. This CDR3 contains 16 residues. Trimming stripped 0 bases from V and 0 bases from J, with 12 bases between. As DNA, the CDR3 is TGCGCCAGCAGCTTGGATGCAGGGACCGCTAACTATGGCTACACCTTC. This sequence encodes CASSLDAGTANYGYTF.

There are a few counts of this clonotype. V gene TRBV7-9 combines with J gene TRBJ1-2, with D perhaps TRBD1 (6 bases). This CDR3 has 14 residues. Trimming left V 5 bases short and J 3 bases short, with 13 bases between. Germline V gene sequence: CDR1 SEHNR, CDR2 FQNEAQ (reference sequence). The DNA of the CDR3 is TGTGCCAGCAGCCCCGTGGACAGATACTATGGCTACACCTTC. Translation: CASSPVDRYYGYTF.

The chain couples TRBV7-6 to TRBJ2-5, with 11 bases lining up with TRBD2. V trimming: 4 bases; J trimming: 2 bases; junction bases outside the gene matches: 3. The CDR3 loop spans 15 amino acids. Per germline, CDR1 SGHVS and CDR2 FNYEAQ. The CDR3 protein is CASSYPSGGQETQYF. CDR3 sequence (DNA): TGTGCCAGCAGCTACCCTAGCGGGGGGCAAGAGACCCAGTACTTC.

V gene TRBV4-1 combines with J gene TRBJ2-7; the D is unclear. V was trimmed by 2 bases and J by 2 bases, leaving 16 bases between them. CDR1 is MGHRA, CDR2 YSYEKL, per germline. The CDR3 contains 16 residues. The DNA of the CDR3 is TGCGCCAGCAGCCAATTCCCCAGCGTGACGACCTACGAGCAGTACTTC. Amino acids: CASSQFPSVTTYEQYF.

V is TRBV20-1 and J is TRBJ2-5; D perhaps matches TRBD1 (6 bases). CDR1 and CDR2 from the germline V gene are DFQATT and SNEGSKA (reference sequence). V lost 6 bases, J lost 6 bases, and 20 bases lay in between. The CDR3 extends over 14 amino acids. The DNA for the CDR3 is TGCAGTGCAAAGAAAGGGTTTTGGGGGCAGACCCAGTACTTC. Translated, it gives CSAKKGFWGQTQYF.